This passage covers 11 T cell receptor beta chains from one sample sequenced in a study of CDR3 diversity in severe acne. Each CDR3 protein is one row after TCRdb ran MiXCR on the PCR reads. The sample has about 85,000 distinct CDR3 sequences, roughly half seen once. Sequencing was performed on blood. The source is a male donor in good health, serving as a control.

On this clonotype itself: Mismatch with germline at one junction end may stem from a read error. The chain links TRBV9 to TRBJ1-6, with a tentative D call TRBD1 (5 bases). This CDR3 has 13 residues. Germline values: CDR1 SGDLS, CDR2 YYNGEE. CDR3 in amino acids: CANSTRQNSPLHF. As DNA, the CDR3 is TGTGCCAACAGCACCCGACAGAATTCACCCCTCCACTTT. Based on the CDR3 plus reference TRBV9 and TRBJ1-6, the full variable domain is DSGVTQTPKHLITATGQRVTLRCSPRSGDLSVYWYQQSLDQGLQFLIQYYNGEERAKGNILERFSAQQFPDLHSELNLSSLELGDSALYFCANSTRQNSPLHFGNGTRLTVT.

V is TRBV24-1 and J is TRBJ2-2, with 11 positions matching TRBD2. Looked up from germline, CDR1 is KGHDR and CDR2 is SFDVKD. The CDR3 is 19 residues long. V was clipped by 4 bases and J by 7 bases; unmatched bases: 16. The CDR3 reads CATSEPGLAGIIGDGELFF. The CDR3 DNA reads TGTGCCACCAGTGAACCCGGACTAGCGGGCATTATAGGGGACGGGGAGCTGTTTTTT.

On this clonotype: One junction end does not reproduce the germline sequence, and a read error may be involved. This rearrangement joins TRBV5-1 to TRBJ1-2; the D gene is possibly TRBD1 (5 bases). CDR1 is SGHRS, CDR2 YFSETQ, per germline. The CDR3 loop spans 15 amino acids. The CDR3 nucleotides read TGTGCCAGCAGTAAGGGAGACAGTAGGGGCTATGGCTACACCTTC. Protein product: CASSKGDSRGYGYTF. The full variable domain, with the rest looked up from reference TRBV5-1 and TRBJ1-2, is KAGVTQTPRYLIKTRGQQVTLSCSPISGHRSVSWYQQTPGQGLQFLFEYFSETQRNKGNFPGRFSGRQFSNSRSEMNVSTLELGDSALYLCASSKGDSRGYGYTFGSGTRLTVV.

This chain uses TRBV14 with TRBJ1-1; D may be TRBD1 (5 bases). Per germline, CDR1 SGHDN and CDR2 FVKESK. The CDR3 contains 18 residues. V was pared by 2 bases and J by 4 bases, with 23 bases between. The CDR3 nucleotides are TGTGCCAGCAGCCAAACCCCGGGGGTCGGAGGAGGCGGCACTGAAGCTTTCTTT. Protein: CASSQTPGVGGGGTEAFF. The full variable domain, its missing parts supplied by reference TRBV14 and TRBJ1-1, is EAGVTQFPSHSVIEKGQTVTLRCDPISGHDNLYWYRRVMGKEIKFLLHFVKESKQDESGMPNNRFLAERTGGTYSTLKVQPAELEDSGVYFCASSQTPGVGGGGTEAFFGQGTRLTVV.

V usage is TRBV7-6 and J usage is TRBJ2-6, with D possibly TRBD1 on 5 matching bases. Germline V gene data show CDR1 as SGHVS and CDR2 as FNYEAQ. V was pared by 3 bases and J by 0 bases, with 9 bases between. This CDR3 spans 16 amino acids. CDR3 coding DNA: TGTGCCAGCAGCTTGACAGACCTCTCTGGGGCCAACGTCCTGACTTTC. It encodes CASSLTDLSGANVLTF.

About this clonotype: A junction boundary mismatches the germline segment, possibly from a read error. This sequence joins TRBV7-6 and TRBJ2-5, with 9 positions matching TRBD2. Germline V gene sequence: CDR1 SGHVS, CDR2 FNYEAQ. The CDR3 has 15 residues. In nucleotides, the CDR3 is TGTGCTAGCAGCTTAGGGCGGGAGGGCACAGAGACCCAGTACTTC. Its translation: CASSLGREGTETQYF.

The V gene is TRBV7-2, the J gene TRBJ2-7; D possibly matches TRBD1 or TRBD2 (6 bases each). V was shortened by 4 bases and J by 4 bases, with 17 bases between the two germline ends. CDR1 is SGHTA and CDR2 is FQGNSA in the germline V gene. The CDR3 covers 15 residues. The CDR3 loop is CASSSERGRTYEQYF. The CDR3 coding sequence is TGTGCCAGCAGCTCCGAGAGGGGGAGGACTTACGAGCAGTACTTC.

CDR3 region: CSHEVGLQGTADEQFF. CDR3 coding DNA: TGCAGCCACGAAGTGGGATTACAGGGGACTGCGGATGAGCAGTTCTTC. This chain joins TRBV20-1 and TRBJ2-1; maybe TRBD1 (7 bases). Germline values: CDR1 DFQATT, CDR2 SNEGSKA (reference sequence). This CDR3 is 16 amino acids long.

The chain uses TRBV7-9 and TRBJ1-3, with D hard to call. The V gene lost 2 bases and the J gene lost 7 bases, with 9 bases spanning the gap. The V gene's germline CDR1 is SEHNR and CDR2 FQNEAQ (reference sequence). The CDR3 consists of 13 residues. CDR3: CASSLLQSNTIYF. CDR3 DNA: TGTGCCAGCAGCTTACTACAGTCTAACACCATATATTTT. Complete variable domain (other parts from reference TRBV7-9 and TRBJ1-3): DTGVSQNPRHKITKRGQNVTFRCDPISEHNRLYWYRQTLGQGPEFLTYFQNEAQLEKSRLLSDRFSAERPKGSFSTLEIQRTEQGDSAMYLCASSLLQSNTIYFGEGSWLTVV.

The rearrangement joins TRBV12-3 or TRBV12-4 to TRBJ2-6; D is uncertain. The CDR3 runs to 13 residues. Trimming cost V 7 bases and J 0 bases, with 4 bases left between them. In DNA form, the CDR3 reads TGTGCCAGCATTGACTCTGGGGCCAACGTCCTGACTTTC. Translating it yields CASIDSGANVLTF.

The chain carries TRBV9 and TRBJ2-2; D may be TRBD1 or TRBD2 (5 bases each). The CDR3 runs to 13 residues. Germline V gene sequence: CDR1 SGDLS, CDR2 YYNGEE. Between the trimmed V and J ends, which lost 5 bases and 7 bases, there was a span of 12 bases. CDR3 in DNA: TGTGCCAGCAGGGAAGGGACCGACGGGGAGCTGTTTTTT. Residues: CASREGTDGELFF.